This T cell receptor (beta chain) was identified during a study of cytomegalovirus exposure and HLA in healthy donors. General study findings and limits: Sequencing artifact likely explains a cluster of highly shared sequence variants.

It was with 60 Vbeta and 13 Jbeta primers that the PCR ran. Per the original methods: An analysis performed later counted 81 million or so unique TCR beta chains (approximately 10 million of them shared). Here immunoSEQ multiplex PCR was the method, and the copy in TCRdb shows in-frame clones only, minus some. Clonal size and the V and J genes are those of that table, whereas D and trimming came from the DNA. The data hold around 64,000 clones, with approximately 75% observed a single time. About this clone itself: The antigen remains undetermined.

After removal of 2 bases from V and 2 bases from J, the junction contained 3 bases not matched to a gene. The CDR3 has 15 amino acids. CDR1 and CDR2 (germline): SGHNT, YENEEA. The sequence was collected from a man younger than 45 in good health and CMV-seropositive. The sample comprised PBMCs. V gene TRBV11-3 combines with J gene TRBJ2-1, with 7 bases lining up with TRBD2. The CDR3 spells CASSLSGDPYNEQFF. Here the CDR3 DNA reads TGTGCCAGCAGCTTAAGCGGGGACCCCTACAATGAGCAGTTCTTC.